This T cell receptor (beta chain) was captured in a study of blood T cell repertoires in COVID-19. Background on the study: Samples representing acute and convalescent COVID-19 were sourced from the United States, Italy and Spain. T cells, B-cell-depleted T cells, or PBMCs provided the cDNA or gDNA that served as material.

The length of the CDR3 is 15 residues. Germline V gene sequence: CDR1 LNHDA, CDR2 SQIVND (reference sequence). V was pared by 0 bases and J by 6 bases, with 4 bases of the junction left unmatched. Authors' processing steps: Nucleated cell number was recorded as an estimate derived from reference gene primer amplification. Using immunoSEQ multiplex PCR, the repertoire was profiled, and TCRdb retains in-frame clones only, with some absent. V, J and clone size derive from that table, while D and trimming were established from the DNA sequence. This table has 140,000 or so clones, 81% appearing once. This rearrangement joins TRBV19 to TRBJ2-2; 7 positions match TRBD2. This TCR came from a human donor in a cohort sampled during active COVID-19. Sequencing was carried out using peripheral blood. The CDR3 region is CASSIDRLAAGELFF. The CDR3 DNA reads as TGTGCCAGTAGTATAGATCGACTAGCCGCCGGGGAGCTGTTTTTT. The variable domain in full, completed from reference TRBV19 and TRBJ2-2, reads DGGITQSPKYLFRKEGQNVTLSCEQNLNHDAMYWYRQDPGQGLRLIYYSQIVNDFQKGDIAEGYSVSREKKESFPLTVTSAQKNPTAFYLCASSIDRLAAGELFFGEGSRLTVL.